The clone carrying this T cell receptor beta chain occurred a few times. The data originate from a study of human T cells and chemical hapten exposure. Study as a whole: Upper-back patch tests with 0.01% DPC were read at 6 days. The patient population, which was mostly female, had alopecia areata, totalis or universalis.

The CDR3 extends over 12 amino acids. Germline CDR1 is SQVTM and CDR2 is ANQGSEA. Trimming removed 4 bases at V and 5 bases at J, with 8 bases between. As for time point: patch test 1, 2 weeks after DPC sensitization. Described treatment: therapeutic diphenylcyclopropenone sensitization with weekly scalp DPC. The study enrolled 18 to 70-year-old alopecia patients suitable for DPC. Per the original methods: Individual samples carried between about 23,224 and 700,000 TCRs, with 85,000 to 100,000 as the median. Each CDR3 protein is one row after TCRdb ran MiXCR on the RACE reads. None of the V and J calls come from the authors' own analysis; TCRdb made them. The table shows tens of thousands of distinct CDR3 sequences, with about 9.4% occurring only once.

This TCR was recovered from a woman between 50 and 59 years old with alopecia areata. Some clones in this sample may be carry-over from other donors' samples. This rearrangement joins TRBV29-1 to TRBJ1-4; D is undetermined. Here the sequenced sample was whole blood, taken in connection with sensitization to the hapten diphenylcyclopropenone (DPC). CDR3 residues: CSVARPNEKLFF. CDR3 coding DNA: TGCAGCGTTGCTCGGCCGAATGAAAAACTGTTTTTT.